This TCR beta chain was observed in a study of Ad26.COV2.S vaccination and SARS-CoV-2 variants. Background on the study: The trial was COV1001 and the donor's arm was Ad26.COV2.S. Notes on the study in general: Vaccinees reportedly had broad spike-specific CD8+ and CD4+ T cell responses. Researchers reported similar non-spike TCR breadth in vaccine and placebo recipients.

Profiling relied on immunoSEQ multiplex PCR, and the TCRdb table lists in-frame clones only, not all of them. This sample has 500,000 or so clones, with 87% found just once. Notes on this clone: The antigen is unknown.

Treatment specified: around 19 received Ad26.COV2.S at low or high dose, single or two shots; 5 received placebo; per-sample allocation not given. Samples came from day 63 after the first vaccine or placebo injection. CDR3 length equals 13 residues. Germline trimming cut 5 bases from V and 5 bases from J; bases unmatched to any gene: 3. Per germline, CDR1 MRHNA and CDR2 SNTAGT. This sequence joins TRBV6-4 and TRBJ1-5, with 7 bases that match TRBD1. The TCR comes from a person between 18 and 60 years old who received the Ad26.COV2.S COVID-19 vaccine or a placebo. This specimen consisted of peripheral blood, obtained in a trial of Ad26.COV2.S vaccine versus placebo. The CDR3: CASSTTGDQPQHF. For the CDR3, the DNA is TGTGCCAGCAGTACTACAGGGGATCAGCCCCAGCATTTT.